The rows below give T cell receptor beta chains drawn from one sample of a study of blood T cell repertoires in COVID-19. Repertoires were generated with immunoSEQ multiplex PCR, while TCRdb's copy carries only in-frame clones and drops some. The repertoire holds roughly 130,000 clones, with 84% as singletons. The sample comprised peripheral blood. These receptors were taken from a woman in her 30s who had recovered from COVID-19. Both conserved end residues are part of each CDR3. Fields, in order: D gene, J gene, V gene, clone size, CDR3 protein, CDR3 DNA. D genes are given only for firm matches. Only some rows state a clone size, as once, few, many or a class for expanded clones.

d_call: -; j_call: TRBJ2-5; v_call: TRBV19; clone_size: -; cdr3_aa: CASSFGLFGETQYF; cdr3_nt: TGTGCCAGTAGTTTCGGTCTGTTCGGAGAGACCCAGTACTTC
d_call: -; j_call: TRBJ2-1; v_call: TRBV19; clone_size: -; cdr3_aa: CASSPGAYNEQFF; cdr3_nt: TGTGCCAGTAGTCCCGGGGCCTACAATGAGCAGTTCTTC
d_call: TRBD2; j_call: TRBJ2-1; v_call: TRBV5-6; clone_size: -; cdr3_aa: CASSSYSGGAEGEQFF; cdr3_nt: TGTGCCAGCAGCTCATATAGCGGGGGGGCAGAAGGTGAGCAGTTCTTC
d_call: -; j_call: TRBJ1-1; v_call: TRBV2; clone_size: -; cdr3_aa: CASTKGQWNTEAFF; cdr3_nt: TGTGCCAGCACTAAAGGACAATGGAACACTGAAGCTTTCTTT
d_call: TRBD2; j_call: TRBJ2-7; v_call: TRBV6-6; clone_size: -; cdr3_aa: CASNLSPGGEQYF; cdr3_nt: TGTGCCAGCAACTTATCCCCGGGGGGTGAGCAGTACTTC
d_call: TRBD1; j_call: TRBJ2-1; v_call: TRBV27; clone_size: -; cdr3_aa: CASSPRQGSHLNEQFF; cdr3_nt: TGTGCCAGCAGTCCTAGACAGGGATCCCACCTCAATGAGCAGTTCTTC
d_call: TRBD1; j_call: TRBJ2-1; v_call: TRBV27; clone_size: -; cdr3_aa: CASSIQGAHEQFF; cdr3_nt: TGTGCCAGCAGTATACAGGGGGCCCATGAGCAGTTCTTC
d_call: TRBD2; j_call: TRBJ2-2; v_call: TRBV7-9; clone_size: few; cdr3_aa: CASSFPGGRNTGELFF; cdr3_nt: TGTGCCAGCAGCTTCCCGGGAGGGCGGAACACCGGGGAGCTGTTTTTT
d_call: -; j_call: TRBJ2-7; v_call: TRBV10-3; clone_size: -; cdr3_aa: CAISENMSGATNTNSYEQYF; cdr3_nt: TGTGCCATCAGTGAGAATATGTCGGGAGCCACTAATACAAACTCCTACGAGCAGTACTTC
d_call: TRBD2; j_call: TRBJ2-5; v_call: TRBV5-1; clone_size: once; cdr3_aa: CASRRTSLETQYF; cdr3_nt: TGCGCCAGCAGGCGGACTAGCCTAGAGACCCAGTACTTC
d_call: -; j_call: TRBJ2-4; v_call: TRBV5-8; clone_size: once; cdr3_aa: CASSDRSGLRSNIQYF; cdr3_nt: TGTGCCAGCAGCGACAGGTCAGGGCTACGAAGTAACATTCAGTACTTC
d_call: TRBD1; j_call: TRBJ1-1; v_call: TRBV11-1; clone_size: -; cdr3_aa: CASSYDRVEAFF; cdr3_nt: TGTGCCAGCAGCTACGACAGGGTCGAAGCTTTCTTT
d_call: TRBD1; j_call: TRBJ2-1; v_call: TRBV2; clone_size: -; cdr3_aa: CASSETGQGYNEQFF; cdr3_nt: TGTGCCAGCAGTGAAACGGGACAGGGCTACAATGAGCAGTTCTTC
d_call: -; j_call: TRBJ2-3; v_call: TRBV5-1; clone_size: -; cdr3_aa: CASSFSGTDTQYF; cdr3_nt: TGCGCCAGCAGCTTCTCAGGGACAGATACGCAGTATTTT
d_call: -; j_call: TRBJ1-2; v_call: TRBV6-1; clone_size: -; cdr3_aa: CASSEIQGRGYTF; cdr3_nt: TGTGCCAGCAGTGAAATCCAGGGTCGTGGCTACACCTTC
d_call: TRBD2; j_call: TRBJ2-3; v_call: TRBV13; clone_size: -; cdr3_aa: CASSYSRLAGGTDTQYF; cdr3_nt: TGTGCCAGCAGCTACTCCAGACTAGCGGGGGGCACAGATACGCAGTATTTT
d_call: -; j_call: TRBJ1-5; v_call: TRBV24-1; clone_size: once; cdr3_aa: CATSSGQINQPQHF; cdr3_nt: TGTGCCACCAGTTCCGGACAGATCAATCAGCCCCAGCATTTT
d_call: TRBD1; j_call: TRBJ1-1; v_call: TRBV7-9; clone_size: few; cdr3_aa: CASERGGVEAFF; cdr3_nt: TGTGCCAGTGAACGAGGGGGCGTGGAAGCTTTCTTT
d_call: TRBD1; j_call: TRBJ1-4; v_call: TRBV19; clone_size: few; cdr3_aa: CASSPDRGIANEKLFF; cdr3_nt: TGTGCCAGTAGCCCGGACAGGGGAATTGCTAATGAAAAACTGTTTTTT
d_call: TRBD1; j_call: TRBJ1-5; v_call: TRBV6-2/TRBV6-3; clone_size: -; cdr3_aa: CASSPRDRGFSNQPQHF; cdr3_nt: TGTGCCAGCAGCCCTCGGGACAGGGGTTTTAGCAACCAGCCCCAGCATTTT
d_call: -; j_call: TRBJ2-3; v_call: TRBV6-4; clone_size: -; cdr3_aa: CASSSGSTDTQYF; cdr3_nt: TGTGCCAGCAGTAGCGGGAGCACAGATACGCAGTATTTT
d_call: -; j_call: TRBJ2-5; v_call: TRBV5-1; clone_size: -; cdr3_aa: CASSLGGSQETQYF; cdr3_nt: TGCGCCAGCAGCTTAGGGGGATCTCAAGAGACCCAGTACTTC
d_call: -; j_call: TRBJ2-7; v_call: TRBV6-5; clone_size: -; cdr3_aa: CASSYSYLRAEQYF; cdr3_nt: TGTGCCAGCAGTTACTCGTATCTCCGAGCCGAGCAGTACTTC
d_call: TRBD1; j_call: TRBJ1-6; v_call: TRBV7-8; clone_size: -; cdr3_aa: CASSSKGQDYNSPLHF; cdr3_nt: TGTGCCAGCAGTTCAAAGGGACAGGACTATAATTCACCCCTCCACTTT
d_call: -; j_call: TRBJ2-3; v_call: TRBV5-6; clone_size: -; cdr3_aa: CASSLMYTDTQYF; cdr3_nt: TGTGCCAGCAGCTTAATGTACACAGATACGCAGTATTTT
d_call: TRBD2; j_call: TRBJ2-3; v_call: TRBV28; clone_size: few; cdr3_aa: CASSLSLGLAGVVDTQYF; cdr3_nt: TGTGCCAGCAGTTTATCCCTTGGACTAGCGGGAGTGGTTGATACGCAGTATTTT
d_call: -; j_call: TRBJ2-1; v_call: TRBV7-8; clone_size: -; cdr3_aa: CASRKSGSSYNEQFF; cdr3_nt: TGTGCCAGCAGAAAAAGCGGAAGCTCCTACAATGAGCAGTTCTTC
d_call: -; j_call: TRBJ1-1; v_call: TRBV5-8; clone_size: once; cdr3_aa: CASSLRGWVTQNTEAFF; cdr3_nt: TGTGCCAGCAGCTTGAGAGGTTGGGTGACCCAGAACACTGAAGCTTTCTTT
d_call: TRBD2; j_call: TRBJ2-7; v_call: TRBV12-5; clone_size: -; cdr3_aa: CASGTPAGDPYEQYF; cdr3_nt: TGTGCTAGTGGTACGCCAGCGGGAGACCCCTACGAGCAGTACTTC